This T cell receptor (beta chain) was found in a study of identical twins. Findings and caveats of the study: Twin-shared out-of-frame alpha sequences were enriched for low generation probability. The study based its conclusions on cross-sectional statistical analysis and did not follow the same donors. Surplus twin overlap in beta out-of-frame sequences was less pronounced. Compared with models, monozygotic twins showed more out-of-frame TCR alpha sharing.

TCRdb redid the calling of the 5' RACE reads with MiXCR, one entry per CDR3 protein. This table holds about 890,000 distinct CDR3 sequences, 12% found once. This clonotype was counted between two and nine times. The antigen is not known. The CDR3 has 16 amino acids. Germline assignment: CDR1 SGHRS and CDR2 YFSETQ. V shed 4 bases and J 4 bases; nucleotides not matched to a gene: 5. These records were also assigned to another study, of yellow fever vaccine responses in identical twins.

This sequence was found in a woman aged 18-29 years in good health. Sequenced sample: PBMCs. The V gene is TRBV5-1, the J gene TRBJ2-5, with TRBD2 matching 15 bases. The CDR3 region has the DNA TGCGCCAGCAGCAAAGGGGGACTAGCGGGAGGAGAGACCCAGTACTTC. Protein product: CASSKGGLAGGETQYF. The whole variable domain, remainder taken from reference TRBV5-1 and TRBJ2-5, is KAGVTQTPRYLIKTRGQQVTLSCSPISGHRSVSWYQQTPGQGLQFLFEYFSETQRNKGNFPGRFSGRQFSNSRSEMNVSTLELGDSALYLCASSKGGLAGGETQYFGPGTRLLVL.